This T cell receptor (beta chain) was captured by sequencing in a study of beta chain features in type 1 diabetes. Background on the study: Age, gender and cell yields were alike across patients and healthy donors.

This clone was seen a few times. Its antigen is still unknown. The authors reverse transcribed all of the isolated RNA, so sequencing captured expressed TCRB transcripts. Only in-frame clones appear in the TCRdb table, and some are missing; sequencing was by immunoSEQ multiplex PCR. The sample holds over 150,000 clones, 6.5% to 8.5% seen once. Broader study findings: Shorter TCRB CDR3s, moderately but significantly so, were found in Type 1 diabetes patients in all four CD4+ subsets. Researchers reported that naive, central memory and Treg TCRB repertoires appeared more similar in patients than in healthy donors. Fewer junction insertions and more nucleotide deletions appeared in type 1 diabetes patients. Sequencing used cDNA, and cells with high TCR expression could therefore be over-represented.

Germline-derived CDR1 and CDR2 are MDHEN and SYDVKM. V was cut by 2 bases and J by 6 bases, with 7 bases left in between. The CDR3 extends over 12 amino acids. The sample was central memory CD4+ T cells from blood. The receptor comes from a man between 18 and 35 years old with type 1 diabetes. The chain carries TRBV28 and TRBJ1-2; TRBD1 is a possible D gene (6 bases). In DNA, the CDR3 is TGTGCCAGCAGTTTAAACAGGGATGGCTACACCTTC. The encoded protein is CASSLNRDGYTF.